The 17 T cell receptor beta chains below come from one sample, sequenced in a study of human T cells and chemical hapten exposure. MiXCR, applied by TCRdb to the RACE reads, yields one record per CDR3 protein. The sample gives approximately 110,000 distinct CDR3 sequences, 11% of which show up once; under 4.5% is in the top ten. Time point noted: patch test 1, 2 weeks after DPC sensitization. Treatment denoted: therapeutic diphenylcyclopropenone sensitization with weekly scalp DPC. The specimen was whole blood, collected in connection with sensitization to the hapten diphenylcyclopropenone (DPC). The receptor set was obtained from a woman aged 35 to 49 with alopecia areata. Some clones in this sample may be carry-over from other donors' samples.

In this sample, this clonotype turned up a few times. The chain couples TRBV27 to TRBJ2-7; no reliable D call. The CDR3 has 13 residues. Germline-derived CDR1 and CDR2 are MNHEY and SMNVEV (reference sequence). V was pared by 3 bases and J by 1 base, with 7 bases between. This chain's CDR3 is CASSLANSYEQYF. CDR3 DNA sequence: TGTGCCAGCAGTTTGGCCAATTCCTACGAGCAGTACTTC.

This clonotype was counted at least ten times. In DNA form, the CDR3 reads TGCAGTGCTACAGAGGACTTGACAGGGGCGGATACGCAGTATTTT. Translation: CSATEDLTGADTQYF. This sequence joins TRBV20-1 and TRBJ2-3; 8 bases agree with TRBD1. Germline V CDR1 and CDR2: DFQATT, SNEGSKA (reference sequence). This CDR3 spans 15 amino acids. Losses at the gene ends were 4 bases for V and 6 bases for J; bases not matched to a gene: 12.

The table lists this clonotype with many counts. The chain combines TRBV5-5 with TRBJ1-2, with 9 bases fitting TRBD1. Per the germline V gene, CDR1 is SGHKS and CDR2 is YYEKEE (reference sequence). The CDR3 has 15 amino acids. Trimming took 5 bases from V and 3 from J; bases not matched to a gene: 8. This CDR3 reads CASRPGTGRDYGYTF. The DNA of the CDR3 is TGTGCCAGCAGACCTGGGACAGGGCGGGACTATGGCTACACCTTC.

The rearrangement joins TRBV30 to TRBJ2-1; unclear D gene. CDR1 is GTSNPN, CDR2 SVGIG, per germline (reference sequence). This CDR3 is 15 amino acids long. V lost 0 bases to trimming and J lost 0 bases, with 9 bases between them. The CDR3 DNA reads TGTGCCTGGAGTGTACTCGGAAACTCCTACAATGAGCAGTTCTTC. Translated: CAWSVLGNSYNEQFF.

This clonotype has a handful of counts. The V and J genes are TRBV4-3 and TRBJ2-3; tentative D call: TRBD2 (6 bases). The CDR3 has 15 amino acids. Germline assignment: CDR1 LGHNA and CDR2 YSLEER. Trimming took off 1 base at V and 6 bases at J, with 14 bases between the two ends. The CDR3 sequence is CASSQGRGKGDTQYF. The CDR3 DNA reads as TGCGCCAGCAGCCAAGGACGGGGGAAGGGGGATACGCAGTATTTT.

This chain joins TRBV28 and TRBJ1-5; D unclear. Germline V gives CDR1 MDHEN, CDR2 SYDVKM. V was clipped by 8 bases and J by 0 bases, with 14 bases between them. CDR3 length: 15 amino acids. The CDR3 DNA reads as TGTGCCAGCGACGCAGACCTCTTTAGCAATCAGCCCCAGCATTTT. As protein: CASDADLFSNQPQHF.

V is TRBV29-1 and J is TRBJ1-1, with unresolved D. V was clipped by 3 bases and J by 1 base, with 9 bases between them. The CDR3 totals 13 residues. CDR1 is SQVTM and CDR2 is ANQGSEA in the germline V gene. This chain's CDR3 is CSVDVPGNTEAFF. In nucleotides, the CDR3 is TGCAGCGTTGATGTTCCCGGGAACACTGAAGCTTTCTTT.

This clonotype was counted at least ten times. The chain joins TRBV6-5 to TRBJ2-3; D possibly uses TRBD1 or TRBD2 (5 bases each). Germline lookup yields CDR1 MNHEY and CDR2 SVGAGI. CDR3 length equals 15 residues. V was clipped by 7 bases and J by 0 bases, with 14 bases between them. In DNA form, the CDR3 reads TGTGCCAGCAACCGGGGACGCCCTAGCACAGATACGCAGTATTTT. Encoded protein: CASNRGRPSTDTQYF.

This clonotype was counted at least ten times. The chain joins TRBV5-1 to TRBJ2-5; tentatively, D is TRBD2 (6 bases). V was shortened by 0 bases and J by 5 bases, with 23 bases between the two germline ends. CDR3 size: 18 residues. CDR1 and CDR2 from the germline V gene are SGHRS and YFSETQ. The CDR3 protein is CASSLGLPLGEVGETQYF. The CDR3 DNA is TGCGCCAGCAGCTTGGGGCTGCCTCTCGGGGAGGTAGGCGAGACCCAGTACTTC.

This clonotype was seen a handful of times. The rearrangement uses TRBV20-1 and TRBJ2-5, with D perhaps matching TRBD1 (5 bases). V was shortened by 2 bases and J by 2 bases, with 9 bases between the two germline ends. The CDR3 extends over 13 amino acids. Germline loops: CDR1 DFQATT, CDR2 SNEGSKA (reference sequence). The CDR3 DNA reads as TGCAGTGCTAGATGGGCAGGGCAAGAGACCCAGTACTTC. It is translated as CSARWAGQETQYF.

The V and J genes are TRBV5-6 and TRBJ2-1; 7 bases fit TRBD1. Germline-derived CDR1 and CDR2 are SGHDT and YYEEEE. The CDR3 is made up of 14 amino acids. The V segment lost 6 bases and the J segment 3 bases; nucleotides outside the gene matches: 6. CDR3 loop: CASTGQVIYNEQFF. The CDR3 nucleotides are TGTGCCAGCACCGGACAGGTGATCTACAATGAGCAGTTCTTC.

This clonotype showed up many times. CDR3 DNA: TGTGCCAGCAGTACGGGTCTGGCGTGGAAAGAGACCCAGTACTTC. This sequence encodes CASSTGLAWKETQYF. The V and J genes are TRBV6-6 and TRBJ2-5; D is uncertain. Trimming shortened V by 5 bases and J by 3 bases, and 16 bases separated the two germline ends. The CDR3 runs 15 residues. Per the germline V gene, CDR1 is MNHNY and CDR2 is SVGAGI (reference sequence).

This clonotype appeared many times. The CDR3 sequence: CASSSDRGDEQYF. The CDR3 DNA reads as TGTGCCAGCAGCTCGGACAGGGGTGACGAGCAGTACTTC. The V and J genes are TRBV7-2 and TRBJ2-7; TRBD1 matches 9 bases. This CDR3 is built from 13 residues. V lost 4 bases to trimming and J lost 5 bases; unmatched junction nucleotides: 3. The germline CDR1 and CDR2 sequences are SGHTA and FQGNSA.

This clonotype was seen only a few times. The rearrangement joins TRBV4-3 to TRBJ2-2, with a possible D match to TRBD1 (6 bases). Germline assignment: CDR1 LGHNA and CDR2 YSLEER. Trimming took off 3 bases at V and 5 bases at J, with 13 bases between the two ends. This CDR3 is 15 amino acids long. The CDR3, as DNA: TGCGCCAGCAGCCAGGGGGCAGGGCTTACCGGGGAGCTGTTTTTT. It is translated as CASSQGAGLTGELFF.

The chain is built from TRBV29-1 and TRBJ2-1; D gene ambiguous. The germline V gene has CDR1 SQVTM and CDR2 ANQGSEA. V dropped 5 bases and J dropped 5 bases, with 4 bases sitting between them. The CDR3 is 10 residues long. The CDR3 region is CSVSHNEQFF. CDR3 sequence (DNA): TGCAGCGTTTCCCACAATGAGCAGTTCTTC.

Only a few counts were recorded for this clonotype. This chain links TRBV2 with TRBJ2-2; D may be TRBD1 (5 bases). The CDR3 length is 14 residues. Germline-derived CDR1 and CDR2 are SNHLY and FYNNEI. The ends were cut back, 6 bases at V and 1 base at J, with 9 bases in the middle. The CDR3 nucleotides read TGTGCCAGCAGCTTCGACAGGAACACCGGGGAGCTGTTTTTT. Amino acids: CASSFDRNTGELFF.

This clonotype was detected ten times or more. The chain couples TRBV7-9 to TRBJ1-5, with 7 bases fitting TRBD1. CDR3 length: 14 residues. After removal of 4 bases from V and 4 bases from J, the junction contained 4 bases not matched to a gene. The germline CDR1 and CDR2 sequences are SEHNR and FQNEAQ (reference sequence). CDR3 DNA sequence: TGTGCCAGCAGCTCCCGGGACAGAAATCAGCCCCAGCATTTT. It yields the protein CASSSRDRNQPQHF.